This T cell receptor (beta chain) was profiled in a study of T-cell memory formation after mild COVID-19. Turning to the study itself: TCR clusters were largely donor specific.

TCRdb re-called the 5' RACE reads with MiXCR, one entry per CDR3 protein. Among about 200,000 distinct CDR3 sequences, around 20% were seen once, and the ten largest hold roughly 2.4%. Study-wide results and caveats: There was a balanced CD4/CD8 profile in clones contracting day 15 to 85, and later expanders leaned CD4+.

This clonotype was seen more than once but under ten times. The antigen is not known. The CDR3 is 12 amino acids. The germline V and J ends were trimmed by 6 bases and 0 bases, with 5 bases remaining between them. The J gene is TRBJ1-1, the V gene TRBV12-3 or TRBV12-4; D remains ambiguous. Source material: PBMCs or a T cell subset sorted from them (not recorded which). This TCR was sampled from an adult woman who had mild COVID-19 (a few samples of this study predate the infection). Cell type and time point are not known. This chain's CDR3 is CASRKMNTEAFF. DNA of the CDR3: TGTGCCAGCAGAAAAATGAACACTGAAGCTTTCTTT.